This entry concerns a single T cell receptor (beta chain). The V end lost 4 bases, the J end lost 4 bases, and 16 bases lay between the germline ends. The CDR3 covers 15 residues. The germline gives CDR1 LNHDA, CDR2 SQIVND (reference sequence). In the source study's methods: Amplification from reference gene primers served as the basis for estimated nucleated cell counts. Here immunoSEQ multiplex PCR was the method, and the copy in TCRdb shows in-frame clones only, minus some. The D gene and trimming were derived from the DNA, and the V and J assignments and clone size from that table. The sample lists about 100,000 clones, 91% occurring once. This sample is drawn from a study of blood T cell repertoires in COVID-19. Study-wide context: The United States, Italy and Spain provided the acute and convalescent COVID-19 samples. PBMCs, B-cell-depleted T cells, or T cells were the source of the cDNA or gDNA that made up the material.

Sequenced input: peripheral blood. This chain connects TRBV19 to TRBJ1-2, with D maybe TRBD1 (6 bases). The clonotype was recovered from a man aged 50 or older with active COVID-19. In DNA form, the CDR3 reads TGTGCCAGTAGTACCCCCCGGGGGGCGGTCTATGGCTACACCTTC. This codes for CASSTPRGAVYGYTF.